This T cell receptor beta chain was documented in a study of patients and donors after allogeneic stem cell transplantation. In TCRdb, the RT-PCR reads were re-called with MiXCR into one record per CDR3 protein. The sample shows about 160,000 distinct CDR3 sequences, over 35% of them seen only once. The CDR3 is 11 residues long. Germline loops: CDR1 SEHNR, CDR2 FQNEAQ (reference sequence). V lost 8 bases to trimming and J lost 4 bases, with 9 bases between them. The chain has TRBV7-9 and TRBJ2-7; perhaps TRBD2 as D (6 bases). Sequencing was carried out using blood, either unsorted or a sorted T cell fraction (not recorded which). This sequence was found in a human donor who was either an allogeneic HSCT recipient or a stem cell or donor lymphocyte infusion donor (not recorded which). It is not recorded whose cells these are; they may come from a transplant donor. DNA for the CDR3: TGTGCCAGCTTCGGGGGATACGAGCAGTACTTC. It encodes CASFGGYEQYF.